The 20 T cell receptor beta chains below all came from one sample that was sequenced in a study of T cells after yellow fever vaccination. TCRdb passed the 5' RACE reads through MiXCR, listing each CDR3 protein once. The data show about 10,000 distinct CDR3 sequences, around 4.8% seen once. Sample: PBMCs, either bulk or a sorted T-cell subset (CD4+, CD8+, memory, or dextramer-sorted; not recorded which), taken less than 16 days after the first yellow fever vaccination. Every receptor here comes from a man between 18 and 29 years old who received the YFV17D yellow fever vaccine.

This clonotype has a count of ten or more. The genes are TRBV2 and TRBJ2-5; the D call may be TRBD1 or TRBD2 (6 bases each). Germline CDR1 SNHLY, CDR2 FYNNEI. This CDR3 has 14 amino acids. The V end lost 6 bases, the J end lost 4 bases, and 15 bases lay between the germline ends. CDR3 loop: CASRTGTGIETQYF. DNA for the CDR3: TGTGCCAGCAGAACAGGGACTGGGATAGAGACCCAGTACTTC. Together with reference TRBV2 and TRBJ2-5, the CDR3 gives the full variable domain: EPEVTQTPSHQVTQMGQEVILRCVPISNHLYFYWYRQILGQKVEFLVSFYNNEISEKSEIFDDQFSVERPDGSNFTLKIRSTKLEDSAMYFCASRTGTGIETQYFGPGTRLLVL.

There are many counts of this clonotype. The DNA of the CDR3 is TGCAGTGCCTCGTTTGGGGGCTTCTACGAGCAGTACTTC. Translation gives CSASFGGFYEQYF. The chain recombines TRBV20-1 with TRBJ2-7; weak D call: TRBD1 (6 bases). The V gene lost 6 bases and the J gene lost 3 bases, with 15 bases spanning the gap. Germline-derived CDR1 and CDR2 are DFQATT and SNEGSKA (reference sequence). The CDR3 runs to 13 residues.

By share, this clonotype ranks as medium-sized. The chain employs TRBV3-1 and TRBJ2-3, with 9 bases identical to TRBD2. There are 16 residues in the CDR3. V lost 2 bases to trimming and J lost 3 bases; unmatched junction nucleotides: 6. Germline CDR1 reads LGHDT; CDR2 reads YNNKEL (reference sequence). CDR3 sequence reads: CASSQFASGVTDTQYF. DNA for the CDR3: TGTGCCAGCAGCCAATTTGCTAGCGGGGTAACAGATACGCAGTATTTT.

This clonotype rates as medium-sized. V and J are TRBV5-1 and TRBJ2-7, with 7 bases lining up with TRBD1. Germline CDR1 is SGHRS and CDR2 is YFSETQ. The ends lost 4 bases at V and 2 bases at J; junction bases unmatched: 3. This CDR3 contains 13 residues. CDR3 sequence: CASSPDRAYEQYF. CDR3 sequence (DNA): TGCGCCAGCAGCCCTGACAGGGCCTACGAGCAGTACTTC.

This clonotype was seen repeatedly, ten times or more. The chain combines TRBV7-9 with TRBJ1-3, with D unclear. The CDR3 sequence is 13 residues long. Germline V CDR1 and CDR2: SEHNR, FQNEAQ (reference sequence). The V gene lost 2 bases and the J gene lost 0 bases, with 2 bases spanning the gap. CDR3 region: CASSLLSGNTIYF. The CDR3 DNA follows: TGTGCCAGCAGCTTACTCTCTGGAAACACCATATATTTT. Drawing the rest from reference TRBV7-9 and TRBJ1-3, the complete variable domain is DTGVSQNPRHKITKRGQNVTFRCDPISEHNRLYWYRQTLGQGPEFLTYFQNEAQLEKSRLLSDRFSAERPKGSFSTLEIQRTEQGDSAMYLCASSLLSGNTIYFGEGSWLTVV.

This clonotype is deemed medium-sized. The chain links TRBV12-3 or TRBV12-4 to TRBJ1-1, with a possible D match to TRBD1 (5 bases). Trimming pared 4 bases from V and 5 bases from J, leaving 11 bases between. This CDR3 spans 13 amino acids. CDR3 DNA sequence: TGTGCCAGCAGTTCGGGGGAAGGAACTGAAGCTTTCTTT. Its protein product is CASSSGEGTEAFF.

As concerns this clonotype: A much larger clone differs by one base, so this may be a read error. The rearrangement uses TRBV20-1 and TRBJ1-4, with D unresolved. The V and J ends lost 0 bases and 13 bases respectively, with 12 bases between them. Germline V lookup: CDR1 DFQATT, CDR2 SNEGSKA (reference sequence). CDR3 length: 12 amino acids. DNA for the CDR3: TGCAGTGCTAGAGATTCCTTCCGACGACTGTTTTTT. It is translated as CSARDSFRRLFF.

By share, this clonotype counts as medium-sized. The CDR3 loop reads CASSLEAGIISPLHF. The CDR3 region has the DNA TGTGCCAGCAGCTTAGAGGCAGGGATAATATCACCCCTCCACTTT. V gene TRBV7-2 combines with J gene TRBJ1-6; possible D gene TRBD1, 5 bases. The CDR3 contains 15 residues. Germline assignment: CDR1 SGHTA and CDR2 FQGNSA. With 1 base removed from V and 10 bases from J, the gap between germline ends came to 14 bases.

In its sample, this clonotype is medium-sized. The CDR3 spells CATSAAYTGELFF. CDR3 bases: TGTGCCACCTCCGCCGCGTACACCGGGGAGCTGTTTTTT. The chain carries TRBV24-1 and TRBJ2-2; unclear D gene. CDR3 length equals 13 residues. V was clipped by 9 bases and J by 3 bases, with 10 bases between them. Germline V gene data show CDR1 as KGHDR and CDR2 as SFDVKD.

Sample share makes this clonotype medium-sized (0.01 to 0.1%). CDR3 in DNA: TGCGCCAGCAGCATGTCTAGCGGGGCGATAAACACCGGGGAGCTGTTTTTT. This encodes CASSMSSGAINTGELFF. This rearrangement joins TRBV5-1 to TRBJ2-2; 9 bases fit TRBD2. This CDR3 spans 17 amino acids. Losses at the gene ends were 4 bases for V and 2 bases for J; bases not matched to a gene: 9. Germline-derived CDR1 and CDR2 are SGHRS and YFSETQ.

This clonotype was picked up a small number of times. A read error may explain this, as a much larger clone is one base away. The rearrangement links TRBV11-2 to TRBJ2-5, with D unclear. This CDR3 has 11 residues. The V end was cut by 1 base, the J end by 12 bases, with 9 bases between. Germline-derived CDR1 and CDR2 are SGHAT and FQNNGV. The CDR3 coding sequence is TGTGCCAGCAGCTTAGGACCCGCCAAGTACTTC. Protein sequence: CASSLGPAKYF.

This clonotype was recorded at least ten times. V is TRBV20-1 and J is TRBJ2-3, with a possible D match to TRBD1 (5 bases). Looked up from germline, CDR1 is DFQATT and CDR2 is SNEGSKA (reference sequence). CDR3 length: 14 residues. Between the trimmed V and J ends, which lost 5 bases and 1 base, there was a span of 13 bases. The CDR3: CSAYRGAGTDTQYF. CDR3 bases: TGCAGTGCTTATAGGGGCGCCGGCACAGATACGCAGTATTTT.

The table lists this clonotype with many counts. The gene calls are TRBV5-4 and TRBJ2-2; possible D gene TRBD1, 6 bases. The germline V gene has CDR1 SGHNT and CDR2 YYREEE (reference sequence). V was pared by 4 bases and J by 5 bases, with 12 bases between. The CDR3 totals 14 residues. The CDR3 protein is CASSPGVATGELFF. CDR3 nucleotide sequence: TGTGCCAGCAGCCCAGGGGTGGCTACCGGGGAGCTGTTTTTT.

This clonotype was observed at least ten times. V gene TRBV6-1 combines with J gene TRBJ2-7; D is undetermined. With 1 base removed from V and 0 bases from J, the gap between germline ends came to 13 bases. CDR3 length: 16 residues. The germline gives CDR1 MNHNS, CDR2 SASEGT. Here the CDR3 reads CASSEGGVSGSYEQYV. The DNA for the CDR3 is TGTGCCAGCAGTGAAGGAGGCGTGTCGGGCTCCTACGAGCAGTACGTC.

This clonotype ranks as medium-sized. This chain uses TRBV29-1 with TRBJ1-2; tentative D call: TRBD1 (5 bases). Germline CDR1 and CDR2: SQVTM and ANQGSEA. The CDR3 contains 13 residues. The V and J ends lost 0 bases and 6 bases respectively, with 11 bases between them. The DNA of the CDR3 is TGCAGCGTTGAAGAGGGGGTGGGGAATGGCTACACCTTC. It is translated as CSVEEGVGNGYTF.

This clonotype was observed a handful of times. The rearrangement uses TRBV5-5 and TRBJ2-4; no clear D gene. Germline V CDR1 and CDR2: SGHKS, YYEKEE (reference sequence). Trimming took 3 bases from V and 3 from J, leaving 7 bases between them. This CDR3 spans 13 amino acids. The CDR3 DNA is TGTGCCAGCAGCTCCGGGTACAAAAACATTCAGTACTTC. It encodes CASSSGYKNIQYF.

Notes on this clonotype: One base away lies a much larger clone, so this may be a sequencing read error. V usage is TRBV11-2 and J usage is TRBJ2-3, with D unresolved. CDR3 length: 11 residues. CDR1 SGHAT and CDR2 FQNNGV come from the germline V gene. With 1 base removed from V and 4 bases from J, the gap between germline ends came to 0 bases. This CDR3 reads CASSLADTQYF. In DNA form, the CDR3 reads TGTGCCAGCAGCTTAGCAGATACGCAGTATTTT.

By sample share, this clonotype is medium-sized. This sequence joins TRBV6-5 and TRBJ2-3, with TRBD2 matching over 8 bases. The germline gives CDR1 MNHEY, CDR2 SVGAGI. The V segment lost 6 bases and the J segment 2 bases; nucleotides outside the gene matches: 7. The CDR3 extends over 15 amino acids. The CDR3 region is CASSREREITDTQYF. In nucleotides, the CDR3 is TGTGCCAGCAGCAGGGAGCGGGAGATCACAGATACGCAGTATTTT.

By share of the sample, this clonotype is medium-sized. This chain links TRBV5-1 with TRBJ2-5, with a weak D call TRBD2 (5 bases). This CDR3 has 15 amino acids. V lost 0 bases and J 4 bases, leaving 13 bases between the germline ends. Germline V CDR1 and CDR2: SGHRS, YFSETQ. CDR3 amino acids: CASSLALTRGETQYF. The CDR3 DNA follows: TGCGCCAGCAGCTTGGCTCTTACCCGGGGAGAGACCCAGTACTTC.

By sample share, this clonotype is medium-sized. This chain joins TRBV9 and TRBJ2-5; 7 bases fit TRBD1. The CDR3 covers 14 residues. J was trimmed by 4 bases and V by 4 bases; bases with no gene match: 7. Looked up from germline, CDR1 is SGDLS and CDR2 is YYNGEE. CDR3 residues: CASSTATGRETQYF. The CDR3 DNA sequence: TGTGCCAGCAGCACCGCGACAGGGAGAGAGACCCAGTACTTC.